This T cell receptor (beta chain) is drawn from a study of T cells expressing NK-cell markers. Across the study: According to the study, TCR beta repertoires originated from sorted CD3+CD56+NKG2C+, CD3+CD56+NKG2C- and CD3+CD56-NKG2C+ T cells. There were seven HCMV-seropositive donors and one seronegative donor among the eight sequenced. Regarding the study as a whole: What remained unclear was the HCMV specificity of expanded NKG2C+ T cell clones.

Turning to this clonotype: Its antigen is not identified.

In germline, CDR1 is MGHDK, CDR2 SYGVNS. The CDR3 covers 15 residues. TCRdb re-called the 5' RACE reads and catalogs CDR3 proteins one per entry, DNA excluded. The sample's table shows about 260,000 distinct CDR3 sequences. This chain links TRBV25-1 with TRBJ2-3; there is no DNA to check the TCRdb D call of TRBD1. The TCR originated in a man aged 18 to 35 in good health. The sample was blood T cells: a sorted CD56 or NKG2C T cell subset, CD4+ or CD8+ T cells, or bulk PBMC T cells (not recorded which). CDR3 sequence reads: CASSEPGLAPDTQYF.